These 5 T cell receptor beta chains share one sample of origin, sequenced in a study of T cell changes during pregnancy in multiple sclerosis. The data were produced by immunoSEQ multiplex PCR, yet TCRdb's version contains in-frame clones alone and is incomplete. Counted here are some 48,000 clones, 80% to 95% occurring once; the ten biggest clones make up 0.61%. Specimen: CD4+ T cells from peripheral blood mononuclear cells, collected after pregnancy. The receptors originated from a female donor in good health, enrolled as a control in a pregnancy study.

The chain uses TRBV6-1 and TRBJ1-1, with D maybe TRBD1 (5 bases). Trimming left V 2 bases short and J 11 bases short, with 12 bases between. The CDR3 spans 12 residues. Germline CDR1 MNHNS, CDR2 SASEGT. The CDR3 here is CASSESRVSAFF. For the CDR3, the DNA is TGTGCCAGCAGTGAAAGCAGGGTATCGGCTTTCTTT.

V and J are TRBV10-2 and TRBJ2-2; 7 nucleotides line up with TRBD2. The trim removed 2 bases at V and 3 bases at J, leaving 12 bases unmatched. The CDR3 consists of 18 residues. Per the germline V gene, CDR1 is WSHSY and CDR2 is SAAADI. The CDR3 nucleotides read TGCGCCAGCAGTGAGATACCGTCGGCGGGGGTGTACACCGGGGAGCTGTTTTTT. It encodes CASSEIPSAGVYTGELFF.

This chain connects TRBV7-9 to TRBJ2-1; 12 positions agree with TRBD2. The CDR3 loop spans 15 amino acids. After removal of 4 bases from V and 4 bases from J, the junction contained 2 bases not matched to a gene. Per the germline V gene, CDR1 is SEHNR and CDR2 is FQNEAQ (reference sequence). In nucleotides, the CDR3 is TGTGCCAGCAGCTCCGGACTAGCGGGGTACAATGAGCAGTTCTTC. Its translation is CASSSGLAGYNEQFF.

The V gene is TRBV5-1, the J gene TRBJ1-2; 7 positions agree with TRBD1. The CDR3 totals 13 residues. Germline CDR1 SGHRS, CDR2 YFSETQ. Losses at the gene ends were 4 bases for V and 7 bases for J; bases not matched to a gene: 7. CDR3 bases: TGCGCCAGCAGCAGAGGGGGCGAGGGTGGCTACACCTTC. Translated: CASSRGGEGGYTF. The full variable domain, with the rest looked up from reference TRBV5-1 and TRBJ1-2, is KAGVTQTPRYLIKTRGQQVTLSCSPISGHRSVSWYQQTPGQGLQFLFEYFSETQRNKGNFPGRFSGRQFSNSRSEMNVSTLELGDSALYLCASSRGGEGGYTFGSGTRLTVV.

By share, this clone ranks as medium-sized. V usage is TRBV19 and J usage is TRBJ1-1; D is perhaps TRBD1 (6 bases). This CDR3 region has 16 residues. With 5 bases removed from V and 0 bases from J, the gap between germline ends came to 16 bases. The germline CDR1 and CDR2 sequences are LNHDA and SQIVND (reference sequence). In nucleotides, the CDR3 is TGTGCCAGTAGTGTTCTAAAAGGGGGAATGAACACTGAAGCTTTCTTT. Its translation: CASSVLKGGMNTEAFF.